This section outlines one T cell receptor beta chain sequence together with its context. These data are taken from a study of shared T cell receptors in the human thymus. The CDR3 has 18 amino acids. V shed 2 bases and J shed 7 bases, with 23 bases lying between them. Germline CDR1 SEHNR, CDR2 FQNEAQ (reference sequence). TCRdb's copy holds only in-frame clones and misses some; the assay was immunoSEQ multiplex PCR. This table has approximately 760,000 clones, approximately 83% appearing once. This sample also belongs to another study, concerning human thymus T cells. That work adds: Thymus tissue was removed during corrective cardiac surgery. Related research has reported that thymic repertoires overlap highly among unrelated individuals.

This sequence joins TRBV7-9 and TRBJ1-4; D gene unclear. Sequenced material: thymocytes. This clonotype originated in a girl under three years old with a congenital heart defect. The CDR3 is CASSLIKGAGSQCEKLFF. The CDR3 nucleotides are TGTGCCAGCAGCTTAATCAAGGGCGCGGGCTCCCAGTGTGAAAAACTGTTTTTT.